This TCR beta chain was captured in a study of identical twins. The study's findings and limits: Cord blood's abundant beta clonotypes had fewer insertions, unlike memory repertoires.

The sample holds one count of this clonotype. Its specificity is not known. The CDR3 is made up of 15 amino acids. Germline CDR1 reads LNHDA; CDR2 reads SQIVND (reference sequence). Trimming pared 3 bases from V and 6 bases from J, leaving 18 bases between. TCRdb re-derived calls from the 5' RACE reads in MiXCR, one entry per CDR3 protein. The top ten hold over 35% of the sample, which has some 190,000 distinct CDR3 sequences, approximately 16% seen once. The sample was also linked to a second study, of T cells expressing NK-cell markers. As that report states: The sorts in several experiments were restricted to alpha-beta TCR T cells by an anti-gamma-delta TCR antibody.

The J gene is TRBJ2-7, the V gene TRBV19; no clear D. Specimen: CD8+ T cells sorted from blood. The origin of this receptor is a woman between 18 and 29 years old in good health. The CDR3 DNA reads TGTGCCAGTAGTATGGAAGGCAGACACCCGCGCGAGCAGTACTTC. It translates to CASSMEGRHPREQYF.